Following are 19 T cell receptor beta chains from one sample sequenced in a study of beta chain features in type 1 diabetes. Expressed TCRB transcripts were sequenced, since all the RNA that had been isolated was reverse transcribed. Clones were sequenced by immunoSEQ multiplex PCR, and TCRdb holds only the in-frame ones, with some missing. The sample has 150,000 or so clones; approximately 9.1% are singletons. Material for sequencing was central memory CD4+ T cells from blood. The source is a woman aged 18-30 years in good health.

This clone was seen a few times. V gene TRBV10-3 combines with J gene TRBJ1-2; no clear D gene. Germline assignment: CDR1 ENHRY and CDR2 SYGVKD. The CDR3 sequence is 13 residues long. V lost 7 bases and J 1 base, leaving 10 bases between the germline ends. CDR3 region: CAITGMVNYGYTF. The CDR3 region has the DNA TGTGCCATCACCGGGATGGTTAACTATGGCTACACCTTC.

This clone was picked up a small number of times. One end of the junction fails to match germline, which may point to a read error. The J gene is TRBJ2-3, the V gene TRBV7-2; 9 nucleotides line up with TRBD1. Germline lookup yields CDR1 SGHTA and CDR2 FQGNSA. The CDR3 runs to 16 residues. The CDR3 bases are TGTGCCAGCAACTTACAGGGGGCGCGGGGCACAGATACGCAGTATTTT. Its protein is CASNLQGARGTDTQYF.

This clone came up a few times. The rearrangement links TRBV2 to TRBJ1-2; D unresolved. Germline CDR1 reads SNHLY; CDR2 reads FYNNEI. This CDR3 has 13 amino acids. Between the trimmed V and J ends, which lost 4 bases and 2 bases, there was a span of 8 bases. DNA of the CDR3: TGTGCCAGCAGTGCGTCTCCGAACTATGGCTACACCTTC. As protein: CASSASPNYGYTF. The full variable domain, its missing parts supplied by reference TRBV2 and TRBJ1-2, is EPEVTQTPSHQVTQMGQEVILRCVPISNHLYFYWYRQILGQKVEFLVSFYNNEISEKSEIFDDQFSVERPDGSNFTLKIRSTKLEDSAMYFCASSASPNYGYTFGSGTRLTVV.

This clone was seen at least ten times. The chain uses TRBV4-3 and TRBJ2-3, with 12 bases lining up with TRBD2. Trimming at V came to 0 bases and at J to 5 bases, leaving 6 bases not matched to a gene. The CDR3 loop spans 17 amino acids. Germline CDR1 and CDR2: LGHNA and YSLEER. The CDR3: CASSQDRTSGGRDTQYF. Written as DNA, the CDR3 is TGCGCCAGCAGCCAAGATCGTACTAGCGGGGGGCGAGATACGCAGTATTTT.

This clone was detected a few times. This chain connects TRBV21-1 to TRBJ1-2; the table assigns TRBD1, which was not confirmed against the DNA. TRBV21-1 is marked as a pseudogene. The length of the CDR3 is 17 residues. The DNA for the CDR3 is TGTGCCAGCAGCAAACTCTATCCCCAGGGGGCCCACTATGGCTACACCTTC. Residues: CASSKLYPQGAHYGYTF.

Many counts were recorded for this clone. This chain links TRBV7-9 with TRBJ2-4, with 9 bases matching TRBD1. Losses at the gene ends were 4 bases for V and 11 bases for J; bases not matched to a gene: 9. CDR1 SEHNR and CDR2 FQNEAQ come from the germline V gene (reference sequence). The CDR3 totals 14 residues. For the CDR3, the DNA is TGTGCCAGCAGCTCCCGGACAGGGGAGGGTTTTCAGTACTTC. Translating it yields CASSSRTGEGFQYF. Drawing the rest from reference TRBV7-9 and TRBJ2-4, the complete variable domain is DTGVSQNPRHKITKRGQNVTFRCDPISEHNRLYWYRQTLGQGPEFLTYFQNEAQLEKSRLLSDRFSAERPKGSFSTLEIQRTEQGDSAMYLCASSSRTGEGFQYFGAGTRLSVL.

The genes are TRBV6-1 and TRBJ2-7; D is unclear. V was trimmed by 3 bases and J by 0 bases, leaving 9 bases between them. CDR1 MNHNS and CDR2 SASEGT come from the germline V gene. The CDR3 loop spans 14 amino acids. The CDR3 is CASSEQETSYEQYF. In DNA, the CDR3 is TGTGCCAGCAGTGAGCAGGAAACCTCCTACGAGCAGTACTTC.

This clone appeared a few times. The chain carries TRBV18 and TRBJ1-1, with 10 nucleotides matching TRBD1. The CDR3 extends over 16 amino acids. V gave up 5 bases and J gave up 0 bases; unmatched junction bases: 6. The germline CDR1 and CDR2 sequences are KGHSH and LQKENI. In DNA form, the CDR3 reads TGTGCCAGCTCATTGACAGGGGGCCTCATGAACACTGAAGCTTTCTTT. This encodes CASSLTGGLMNTEAFF.

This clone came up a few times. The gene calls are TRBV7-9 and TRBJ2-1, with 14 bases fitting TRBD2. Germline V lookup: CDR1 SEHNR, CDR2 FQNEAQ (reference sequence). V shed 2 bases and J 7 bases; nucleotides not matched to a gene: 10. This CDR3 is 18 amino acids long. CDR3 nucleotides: TGTGCCAGCAGCTTACCCCATCGACTAGCGGGAGGGCGAAATGAGCAGTTCTTC. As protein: CASSLPHRLAGGRNEQFF.

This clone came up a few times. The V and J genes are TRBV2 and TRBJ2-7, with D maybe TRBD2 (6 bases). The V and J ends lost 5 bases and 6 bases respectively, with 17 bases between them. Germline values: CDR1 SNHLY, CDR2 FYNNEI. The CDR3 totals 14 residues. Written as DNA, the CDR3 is TGTGCCAGCAGTAACCGGGACTGGGCTCGCGAGCAGTACTTC. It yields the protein CASSNRDWAREQYF.

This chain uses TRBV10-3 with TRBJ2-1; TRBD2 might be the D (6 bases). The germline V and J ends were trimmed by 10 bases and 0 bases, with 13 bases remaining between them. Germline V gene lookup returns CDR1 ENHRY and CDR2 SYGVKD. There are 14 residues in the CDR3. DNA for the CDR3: TGTGCCACCGGGAGTCCGAGCTCCTACAATGAGCAGTTCTTC. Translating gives CATGSPSSYNEQFF.

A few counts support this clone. CDR3 in amino acids: CASTLTGYNSPLHF. Written as DNA, the CDR3 is TGTGCCAGTACCCTAACAGGGTATAATTCACCCCTCCACTTT. The rearrangement joins TRBV19 to TRBJ1-6; D perhaps matches TRBD1 (6 bases). V shed 7 bases and J shed 4 bases, with 11 bases lying between them. The CDR3 loop spans 14 amino acids. CDR1 is LNHDA, CDR2 SQIVND, per germline (reference sequence).

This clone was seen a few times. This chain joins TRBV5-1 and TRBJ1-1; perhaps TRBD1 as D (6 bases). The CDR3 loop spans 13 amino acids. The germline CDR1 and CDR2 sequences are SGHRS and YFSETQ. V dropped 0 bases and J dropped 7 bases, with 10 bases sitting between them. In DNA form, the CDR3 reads TGCGCCAGCAGCTTGGGACAGGCTTTTGAAGCTTTCTTT. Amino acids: CASSLGQAFEAFF. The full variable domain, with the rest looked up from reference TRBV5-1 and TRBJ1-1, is KAGVTQTPRYLIKTRGQQVTLSCSPISGHRSVSWYQQTPGQGLQFLFEYFSETQRNKGNFPGRFSGRQFSNSRSEMNVSTLELGDSALYLCASSLGQAFEAFFGQGTRLTVV.

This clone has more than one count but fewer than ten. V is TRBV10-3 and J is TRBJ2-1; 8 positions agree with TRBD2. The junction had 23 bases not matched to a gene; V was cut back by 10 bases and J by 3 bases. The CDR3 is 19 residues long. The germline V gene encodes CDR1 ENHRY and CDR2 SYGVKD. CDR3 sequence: CANLTDHLRGGPHYNEQFF. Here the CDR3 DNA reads TGTGCCAACTTAACTGATCACCTTCGCGGGGGGCCTCACTACAATGAGCAGTTCTTC.

The CDR3 protein is CASSLQAGGLNEQFF. Written as DNA, the CDR3 is TGCGCCAGCAGCTTGCAGGCAGGGGGGCTCAATGAGCAGTTCTTC. The chain recombines TRBV5-1 with TRBJ2-1; perhaps TRBD1 as D (7 bases). Between the trimmed V and J ends, which lost 1 base and 6 bases, there was a span of 14 bases. This CDR3 contains 15 residues. CDR1 SGHRS and CDR2 YFSETQ come from the germline V gene.

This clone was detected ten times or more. The CDR3 loop reads CASSGELAAYNEQFF. The CDR3, as DNA: TGTGCCAGCAGTGGGGAACTAGCGGCCTACAATGAGCAGTTCTTC. The gene calls are TRBV2 and TRBJ2-1; 8 bases are a match to TRBD2. CDR1 is SNHLY and CDR2 is FYNNEI in the germline V gene. Trimming removed 4 bases from V and 2 bases from J; junction bases left unmatched: 4. The CDR3 runs to 15 residues.

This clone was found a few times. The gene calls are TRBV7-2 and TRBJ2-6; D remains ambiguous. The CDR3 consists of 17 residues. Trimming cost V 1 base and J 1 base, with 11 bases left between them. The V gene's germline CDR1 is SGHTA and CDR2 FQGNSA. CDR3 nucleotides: TGTGCCAGCAGCTTAGTCGCCAGAATATCTGGGGCCAACGTCCTGACTTTC. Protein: CASSLVARISGANVLTF.

The CDR3 DNA sequence: TGCGCCAGCAGCTTGAGGGGCGACGGAGAGACCCAGTACTTC. Translated: CASSLRGDGETQYF. V is TRBV5-1 and J is TRBJ2-5, with D perhaps TRBD1 (5 bases). CDR3 size: 14 residues. From germline, CDR1 is SGHRS and CDR2 YFSETQ. V lost 1 base and J lost 4, with 11 bases in between.

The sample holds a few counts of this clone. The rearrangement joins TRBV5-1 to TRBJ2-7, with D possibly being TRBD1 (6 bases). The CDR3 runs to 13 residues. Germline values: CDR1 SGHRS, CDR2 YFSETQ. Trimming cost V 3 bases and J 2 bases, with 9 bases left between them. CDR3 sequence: CASSSDRTYEQYF. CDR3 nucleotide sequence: TGCGCCAGCAGCTCGGACAGAACCTACGAGCAGTACTTC.